The sample holds many counts of the clone carrying this T cell receptor (beta chain). Antigen unknown. The data were taken from a study of glioma-infiltrating T cells. Study-wide findings and caveats: Above-expected tissue-blood divergence occurred in all gliomas, most in low-grade ones. Very few CDR3 sequences were shared between tissue and blood. Signature shared blood CDR3 motifs were enriched in low-divergence and depleted in high-divergence patients.

Amplification of TCR alpha and beta CDR3 regions from RNA used iRepertoire nested multiplex PCR. TCRdb fed the multiplex PCR reads into MiXCR, producing one record per CDR3 protein. The sample holds 300,000 to 450,000 distinct CDR3 sequences; 41% are singletons and the top ten take approximately 12%. The sequenced sample consisted of glioma tissue, nonneoplastic brain tissue, or PBMCs (not recorded which). The receptor was isolated from a human donor with low-grade glioma or glioblastoma, undergoing nonglioma brain surgery, or in good health (not recorded which).

In DNA, the CDR3 is TGTGCCACCAGCAGAGATTTAGGGACAGGTTTCCACGAGCAGTACTTC. Its translation: CATSRDLGTGFHEQYF. The chain recombines TRBV15 with TRBJ2-7; TRBD1 matches 8 bases. Unmatched junction bases numbered 9, after V lost 0 bases and J lost 5 bases. Germline V gene sequence: CDR1 LNHNV, CDR2 YYDKDF (reference sequence). The CDR3 contains 16 residues.